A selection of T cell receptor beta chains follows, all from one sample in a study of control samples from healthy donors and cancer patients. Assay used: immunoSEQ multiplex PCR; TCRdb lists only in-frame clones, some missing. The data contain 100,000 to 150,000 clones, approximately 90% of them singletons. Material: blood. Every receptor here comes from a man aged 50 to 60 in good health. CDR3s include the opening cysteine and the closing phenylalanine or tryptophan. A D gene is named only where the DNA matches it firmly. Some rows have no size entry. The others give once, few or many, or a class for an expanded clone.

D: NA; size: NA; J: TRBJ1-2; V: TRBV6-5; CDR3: CASSYGTFGGDYGYTF; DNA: TGTGCCAGCAGTTACGGGACATTCGGGGGTGACTATGGCTACACCTTC
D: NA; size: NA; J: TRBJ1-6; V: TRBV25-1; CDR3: CASSGGWGASNSPLHF; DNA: TGTGCCAGCAGTGGGGGTTGGGGGGCCAGTAATTCACCCCTCCACTTT
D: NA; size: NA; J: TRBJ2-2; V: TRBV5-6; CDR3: CASSRGDGELFF; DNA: TGTGCCAGCAGCAGGGGGGACGGGGAGCTGTTTTTT
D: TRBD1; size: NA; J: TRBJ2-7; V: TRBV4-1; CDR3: CASSQVTGASYEQYF; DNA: TGCGCCAGCAGCCAAGTTACAGGGGCTTCCTACGAGCAGTACTTC
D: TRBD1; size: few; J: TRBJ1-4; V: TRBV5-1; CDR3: CASSSTSGGLTNEKLFF; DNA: TGCGCCAGCAGCTCTACCTCAGGGGGCTTGACTAATGAAAAACTGTTTTTT
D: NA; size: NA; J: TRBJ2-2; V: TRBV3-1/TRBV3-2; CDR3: CASSPRWQNTGELFF; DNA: TGTGCCAGCAGCCCCCGTTGGCAAAACACCGGGGAGCTGTTTTTT
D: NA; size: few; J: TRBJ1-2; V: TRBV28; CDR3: CASRAPGYYGYTF; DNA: TGTGCCAGCAGGGCCCCGGGGTACTATGGCTACACCTTC
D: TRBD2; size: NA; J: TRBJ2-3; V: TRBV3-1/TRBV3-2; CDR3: CASRRSGGGLTDTQYF; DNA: TGTGCAAGTCGTAGGTCCGGGGGGGGCCTGACAGATACGCAGTATTTT
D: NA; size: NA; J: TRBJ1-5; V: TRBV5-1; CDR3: CASSPGTGISNQPQHF; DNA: TGCGCCAGCAGCCCCGGTACAGGGATAAGCAATCAGCCCCAGCATTTT
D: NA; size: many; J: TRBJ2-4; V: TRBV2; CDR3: CASRGSSGAVNIQYF; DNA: TGTGCCAGCAGGGGATCTTCAGGGGCGGTAAACATTCAGTACTTC
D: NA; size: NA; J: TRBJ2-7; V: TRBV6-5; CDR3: CASGGVRGQYF; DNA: TGTGCCAGCGGCGGGGTACGAGGACAGTACTTC
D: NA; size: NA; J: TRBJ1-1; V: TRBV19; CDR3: CATTGGNTEAFF; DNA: TGTGCTACCACCGGGGGGAACACTGAAGCTTTCTTT
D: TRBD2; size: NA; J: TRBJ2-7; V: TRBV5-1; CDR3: CASSSAGGGISYEQYF; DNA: TGCGCCAGCAGCTCCGCCGGCGGGGGAATCTCCTACGAGCAGTACTTC
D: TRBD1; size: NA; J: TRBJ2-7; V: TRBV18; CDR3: CASSPEIGTGRYEQYF; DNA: TGTGCCAGCTCACCAGAGATCGGGACAGGGAGGTACGAGCAGTACTTC
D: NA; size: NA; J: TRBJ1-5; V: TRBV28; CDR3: CASSFGGPQHF; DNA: TGTGCCAGCAGTTTTGGAGGGCCCCAGCATTTT
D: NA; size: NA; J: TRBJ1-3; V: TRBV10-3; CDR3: CAISEPTGSSGNTIYF; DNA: TGTGCCATCAGTGAGCCCACAGGGAGCTCTGGAAACACCATATATTTT
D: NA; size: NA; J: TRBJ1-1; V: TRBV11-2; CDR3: CASSYRQVMNTEAFF; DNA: TGTGCCAGCAGTTACAGACAGGTTATGAACACTGAAGCTTTCTTT
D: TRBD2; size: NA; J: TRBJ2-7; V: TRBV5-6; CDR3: CASLYRGGSYEQYF; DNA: TGTGCCAGCCTCTACCGGGGGGGCTCCTACGAGCAGTACTTC
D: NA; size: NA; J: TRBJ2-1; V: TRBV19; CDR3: CASSIDWGSVDNEQFF; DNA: TGTGCCAGTAGTATAGATTGGGGTAGCGTGGACAATGAGCAGTTCTTC
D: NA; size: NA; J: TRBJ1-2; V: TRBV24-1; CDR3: CATRDKRDTYGYTF; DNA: TGTGCCACCAGAGATAAGCGGGACACCTATGGCTACACCTTC
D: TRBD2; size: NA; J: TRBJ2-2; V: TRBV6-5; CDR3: CAIRGGANTGELFF; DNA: TGTGCCATCCGGGGGGGGGCGAACACCGGGGAGCTGTTTTTT
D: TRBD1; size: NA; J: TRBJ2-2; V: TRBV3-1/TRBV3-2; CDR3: CASSPAQGAKGTGELFF; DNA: TGTGCCAGCAGCCCCGCCCAGGGGGCGAAAGGAACCGGGGAGCTGTTTTTT
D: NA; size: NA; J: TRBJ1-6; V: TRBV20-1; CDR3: CSASTGLNSPLHF; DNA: TGCAGTGCTAGTACGGGGTTGAATTCACCCCTCCACTTT
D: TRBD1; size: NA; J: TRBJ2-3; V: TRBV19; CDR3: CASTTGGTTDTQYF; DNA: TGTGCCAGTACAACAGGGGGGACAACAGATACGCAGTATTTT
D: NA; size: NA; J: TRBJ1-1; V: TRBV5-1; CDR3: CASSWDKNTEAFF; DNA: TGCGCCAGCAGCTGGGACAAGAACACTGAAGCTTTCTTT
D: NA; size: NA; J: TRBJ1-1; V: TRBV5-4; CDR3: CASSLAWGSEAFF; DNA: TGTGCCAGCAGCTTGGCATGGGGGTCTGAAGCTTTCTTT
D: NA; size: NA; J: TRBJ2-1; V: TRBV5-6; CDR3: CASSPYSSYNEQFF; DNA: TGTGCCAGCAGCCCATATAGCTCCTACAATGAGCAGTTCTTC
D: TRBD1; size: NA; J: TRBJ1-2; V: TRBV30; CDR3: CAWDPGTGVYGYTF; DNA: TGTGCCTGGGATCCCGGGACAGGGGTTTATGGCTACACCTTC
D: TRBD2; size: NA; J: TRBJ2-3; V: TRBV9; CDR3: CASSSGLAGLVDTQYF; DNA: TGTGCCAGCAGCTCGGGACTAGCGGGGTTGGTAGATACGCAGTATTTT
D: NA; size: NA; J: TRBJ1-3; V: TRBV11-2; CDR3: CASSLDRGTGNTIYF; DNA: TGTGCCAGCAGCTTAGATCGGGGAACTGGAAACACCATATATTTT
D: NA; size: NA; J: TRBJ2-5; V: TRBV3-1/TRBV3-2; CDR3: CASRGTVQETQYF; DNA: TGTGCCAGCAGAGGAACGGTTCAAGAGACCCAGTACTTC
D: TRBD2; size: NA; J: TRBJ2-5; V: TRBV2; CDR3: CASSEGLAGEQETQYF; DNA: TGTGCCAGCAGTGAGGGACTAGCGGGAGAACAAGAGACCCAGTACTTC
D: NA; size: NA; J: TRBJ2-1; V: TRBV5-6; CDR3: CASSQVGDKEFF; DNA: TGTGCCAGCAGCCAAGTAGGGGACAAGGAGTTCTTC
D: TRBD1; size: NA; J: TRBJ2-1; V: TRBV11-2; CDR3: CASSLDGTGDNEQFF; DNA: TGTGCCAGCAGCTTAGATGGGACAGGGGACAATGAGCAGTTCTTC
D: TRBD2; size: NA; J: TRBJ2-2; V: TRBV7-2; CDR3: CASSLGSLAGPDTGELFF; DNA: TGTGCCAGCAGCTTAGGGTCACTAGCGGGGCCCGACACCGGGGAGCTGTTTTTT
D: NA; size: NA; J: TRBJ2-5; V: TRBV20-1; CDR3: CSVRAQETQYF; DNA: TGCAGTGTCAGAGCCCAAGAGACCCAGTACTTC
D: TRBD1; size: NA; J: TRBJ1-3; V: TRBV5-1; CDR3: CASSSGTVSNTIYF; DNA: TGCGCCAGCAGCTCAGGGACAGTTTCTAACACCATATATTTT
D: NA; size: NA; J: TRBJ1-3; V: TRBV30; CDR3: CAWNGGIGNTIYF; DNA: TGTGCCTGGAATGGAGGAATCGGAAACACCATATATTTT
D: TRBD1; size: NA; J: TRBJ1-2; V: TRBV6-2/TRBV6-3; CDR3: CASSYWPGGDYGYTF; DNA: TGTGCCAGCAGTTACTGGCCAGGGGGCGACTATGGCTACACCTTC
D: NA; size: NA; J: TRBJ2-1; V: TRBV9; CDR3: CASSVEGSAYNEQFF; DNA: TGTGCCAGCAGCGTGGAGGGTTCCGCCTACAATGAGCAGTTCTTC
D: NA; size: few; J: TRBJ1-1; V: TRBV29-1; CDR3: CSVDSDMATEAFF; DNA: TGCAGCGTTGATTCGGATATGGCCACTGAAGCTTTCTTT
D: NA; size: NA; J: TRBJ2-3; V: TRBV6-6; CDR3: CASSSPDSATDTQYF; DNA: TGTGCCAGCAGTTCACCTGACTCGGCGACAGATACGCAGTATTTT
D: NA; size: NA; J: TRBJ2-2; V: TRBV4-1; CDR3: CASSQAIGELFF; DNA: TGCGCCAGCAGCCAGGCCATAGGGGAGCTGTTTTTT
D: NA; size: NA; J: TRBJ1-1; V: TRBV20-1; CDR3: CSASTDQKATQAFF; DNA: TGCAGTGCTAGTACTGATCAAAAGGCCACTCAAGCTTTCTTT
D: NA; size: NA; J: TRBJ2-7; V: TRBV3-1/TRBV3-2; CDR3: CASSQAMNTYEQYF; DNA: TGTGCCAGCAGCCAAGCTATGAATACCTACGAGCAGTACTTC
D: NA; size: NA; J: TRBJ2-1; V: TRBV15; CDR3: CATRSDGASSYNEQFF; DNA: TGTGCCACCAGAAGCGACGGAGCGAGCTCCTACAATGAGCAGTTCTTC
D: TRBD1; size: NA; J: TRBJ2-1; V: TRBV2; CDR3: CALEGARDPGSYNEQFF; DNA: TGTGCCCTAGAGGGGGCTCGGGACCCCGGATCCTACAATGAGCAGTTCTTC
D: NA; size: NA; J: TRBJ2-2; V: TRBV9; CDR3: CASSVFGGHTGELFF; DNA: TGTGCCAGCAGCGTATTTGGGGGACACACCGGGGAGCTGTTTTTT
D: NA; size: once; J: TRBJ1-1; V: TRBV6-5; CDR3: CASSYRGGEAFF; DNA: TGTGCCAGCAGTTACAGGGGGGGAGAAGCTTTCTTT
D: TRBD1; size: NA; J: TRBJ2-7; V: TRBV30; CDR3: CAWSSTLPRGQGSYEQYF; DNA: TGTGCCTGGAGTTCCACCCTCCCACGGGGACAGGGTTCTTACGAGCAGTACTTC
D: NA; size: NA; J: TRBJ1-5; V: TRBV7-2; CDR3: CASSLERNQPQHF; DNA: TGTGCCAGCAGCTTAGAGAGGAATCAGCCCCAGCATTTT
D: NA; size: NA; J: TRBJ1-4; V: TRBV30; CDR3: CAWRWGASEKLFF; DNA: TGTGCCTGGAGATGGGGGGCTAGCGAAAAACTGTTTTTT
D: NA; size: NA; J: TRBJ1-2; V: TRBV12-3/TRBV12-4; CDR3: CASSPQGGSGYTF; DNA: TGTGCCAGCAGTCCCCAAGGGGGAAGTGGCTACACCTTC